This T cell receptor (beta chain) was identified during a study of naive CD8 T cells in extremely preterm neonates. Without labor or membrane rupture, elective cesareans at about 37-41 weeks supplied term cord blood. Mothers with known HIV infection were excluded. Sorted cells: live naive CD8+ T cells, CD45RA+CCR7+, Annexin V-negative. A note on this clone: Its antigen is unknown.

The method was immunoSEQ multiplex PCR; TCRdb's version includes in-frame clones alone and lacks a portion of them. The table has about 7,500 clones, roughly 98% seen once. Study-level points and caveats: Preterm CDR3s were shorter than older groups', with fewer N additions and less trimming. Productive template counts varied among preterm samples, a noted limitation.

CDR1 and CDR2 from the germline V gene are GTSNPN and SVGIG (reference sequence). After removal of 5 bases from V and 6 bases from J, the junction contained 4 bases not matched to a gene. The CDR3 has 12 residues. J is TRBJ2-4 and V is TRBV30, with TRBD1 matching 7 bases. The sequencing input was naive CD8+ T cells from cord blood. This TCR was sampled from a newborn in good health. The CDR3 sequence is CAWGQAPNIQYF. CDR3 DNA: TGTGCCTGGGGACAGGCCCCAAACATTCAGTACTTC.